These T cell receptor beta chains were read from a single sample in a study of blood T cell repertoires in COVID-19. Data came from immunoSEQ multiplex PCR; TCRdb stores just in-frame clones and leaves some out. The table shows about 70,000 clones, with approximately 78% occurring only once. The sample taken for sequencing was peripheral blood. All receptors derive from a human donor in a cohort sampled during active COVID-19. Both conserved end residues are part of each CDR3. A D gene is named only where the DNA matches it firmly. Part of the rows lack a size; the others show once, few, many or a class for expanded clones.

j_call d_call v_call clone_size cdr3_nt cdr3_aa
TRBJ2-3 TRBD2 TRBV7-9 . TGTGCCAGCAGCGATGGACTAGCGGGCGCCTCTAGCACAGATACGCAGTATTTT CASSDGLAGASSTDTQYF
TRBJ2-5 . TRBV9 . TGTGCCAGCAGCGCTGAGGGGTCTAGCGCTCTCCAAGAGACCCAGTACTTC CASSAEGSSALQETQYF
TRBJ1-1 . TRBV18 . TGTGCCAGCTCACCACAAAGGGAGGCGGATGAAGCTTTCTTT CASSPQREADEAFF
TRBJ1-4 . TRBV12-3/TRBV12-4 . TGTGCCAGCAGGCCTTCGGCTAATGAAAAACTGTTTTTT CASRPSANEKLFF
TRBJ2-1 . TRBV23-1 . TGCGCCAGCAGTCCCCTCCAGGGTTCTAGCTCCTACAATGAGCAGTTCTTC CASSPLQGSSSYNEQFF
TRBJ1-5 TRBD1 TRBV3-1/TRBV3-2 few TGTGCCAGCAGCCGCGGACAGGGGAGCAATCAGCCCCAGCATTTT CASSRGQGSNQPQHF
TRBJ1-2 TRBD1 TRBV10-3 . TGTGCCATCAGGCCGGGACAGTCGATAGCCAACTATGGCTACACCTTC CAIRPGQSIANYGYTF
TRBJ1-1 . TRBV6-5 once TGTGCCAGCTCAAGGGGTCCCAACACTGAAGCTTTCTTT CASSRGPNTEAFF
TRBJ2-5 TRBD2 TRBV5-4 once TGTGCCAGCAGCTCCGGACTAGCGGGTTTTCAAGAGACCCAGTACTTC CASSSGLAGFQETQYF
TRBJ2-1 TRBD2 TRBV10-1 few TGCGCCAGCAGTTGGAGCGGGAGGGACAATGAGCAGTTCTTC CASSWSGRDNEQFF
TRBJ1-5 . TRBV5-5 . TGTGCCAGCAGCGCCTCCGGGACTGTGAATCAGCCCCAGCATTTT CASSASGTVNQPQHF
TRBJ2-3 TRBD2 TRBV3-1/TRBV3-2 . TGTGCCAGCAGCCAAGATCTCTCTCTAGCGGGCGGCACAGATACGCAGTATTTT CASSQDLSLAGGTDTQYF
TRBJ2-5 TRBD2 TRBV29-1 . TGCAGCCTCCGGGGTAGCGGGGGTCTAGGGGAGACCCAGTACTTC CSLRGSGGLGETQYF
TRBJ2-3 . TRBV12-5 . TGTGCTAGTGGTTCTCGTGGCGGACTCGCCAGCACAGATACGCAGTATTTT CASGSRGGLASTDTQYF
TRBJ2-7 . TRBV18 . TGTGCCAGCTCACCCTGGGGCCCAGGGGAGAACGAGCAGTACTTC CASSPWGPGENEQYF
TRBJ2-2 . TRBV16 . TGTGCCAGCAGCCAATTTCAGGACACCGGGGAGCTGTTTTTT CASSQFQDTGELFF
TRBJ2-7 . TRBV21-1 . TGTGCCAGCAGCAAAGCACATGACTGGGGCGGTTACGAGCAGTACTTC CASSKAHDWGGYEQYF
TRBJ2-2 TRBD2 TRBV19 . TGTGCCAGTAGTAGGAGCGGGACGGCTGACACCGGGGAGCTGTTTTTT CASSRSGTADTGELFF
TRBJ1-2 . TRBV5-5 . TGTGCCAGCAGTAGGGACAATTCTAACTATGGCTACACCTTC CASSRDNSNYGYTF
TRBJ2-7 TRBD1 TRBV6-5 few TGTGCCAGCGGACAGGTTATGTACGAGCAGTACTTC CASGQVMYEQYF
TRBJ2-5 TRBD1 TRBV3-1/TRBV3-2 once TGTGCCAGCAGCCAGGACAGGGGGGAGACCCAGTACTTC CASSQDRGETQYF
TRBJ2-3 . TRBV5-1 once TGCGCCAGCAGCCCGACTCGACTAGGGTACACAGATACGCAGTATTTT CASSPTRLGYTDTQYF
TRBJ2-7 . TRBV18 . TGTGCCAGCTCACCAGGAGCCACCGGCTCCTACGAGCAGTACTTC CASSPGATGSYEQYF
TRBJ2-1 TRBD2 TRBV6-1 . TGTGCCAGCAGTGAAGCGACTAGCTGGCACAATGAGCAGTTCTTC CASSEATSWHNEQFF
TRBJ1-1 . TRBV7-9 . TGTGCCAGCAGCTTAGCGGCGGGTACGGTTGAAGCTTTCTTT CASSLAAGTVEAFF
TRBJ2-7 TRBD2 TRBV5-1 . TGCGCCAGCAGTTCCCGGACTAGCGGGGACTACGAGCAGTACTTC CASSSRTSGDYEQYF
TRBJ2-1 . TRBV19 . TGTGCCAGTAGCCCATTACAGGGGAGGTCCTACAATGAGCAGTTCTTC CASSPLQGRSYNEQFF
TRBJ1-1 TRBD1 TRBV12-5 few TGTGCTAGTGGTTTGGCCCATACCGGGACAGGGGGCACTGAAGCTTTCTTT CASGLAHTGTGGTEAFF
TRBJ2-7 TRBD2 TRBV7-6 . TGTGCCAGCAGCTTCTTACTAGCGGGGGCCGTGCACGAGCAGTACTTC CASSFLLAGAVHEQYF
TRBJ2-7 TRBD1 TRBV27 . TGTGCCAGCAGTCAATCCCGGACAGGGAAGAGGACCTACGAGCAGTACTTC CASSQSRTGKRTYEQYF
TRBJ1-2 TRBD1 TRBV28 . TGTGCCAGCAGTGGGTTACAGGGGAGTGATGGCTACACCTTC CASSGLQGSDGYTF
TRBJ1-1 TRBD1 TRBV10-3 . TGTGCCATCAGTCTTAGACAGGGAGAGGGGGAAGCTTTCTTT CAISLRQGEGEAFF
TRBJ2-7 . TRBV6-5 . TGTGCCAGCAGTTACGGTGGAATGGAGCGCGAGCAGTACTTC CASSYGGMEREQYF
TRBJ1-1 TRBD1 TRBV7-9 few TGTGCCAGCAGCTTAGAAAGCTCTAGGGGGCATGAAGCTTTCTTT CASSLESSRGHEAFF
TRBJ1-3 . TRBV3-1/TRBV3-2 once TGTGCCAGCAGCCAAGCAGGGAATGGAAACACCATATATTTT CASSQAGNGNTIYF
TRBJ2-7 TRBD1 TRBV5-1 few TGCGCCAGCAGCTTAGGGGGACAGTTGATCTACGAGCAGTACTTC CASSLGGQLIYEQYF
TRBJ2-1 TRBD1 TRBV6-5 once TGTGCCAGCATACAGGGGGCGAGCTCCTACAATGAGCAGTTCTTC CASIQGASSYNEQFF
TRBJ1-2 . TRBV7-9 . TGTGCCATCCTAAAAGGGGAAGCTAACTATGGCTACACCTTC CAILKGEANYGYTF
TRBJ2-3 . TRBV2 . TGTGCCAGCAGTGAAGGGACACTTATCGCTTATACGCAGTATTTT CASSEGTLIAYTQYF
TRBJ1-2 TRBD1 TRBV30 . TGTGCCTGGAAAGGAGGACAGGGGTCAACCTATGGCTATGGCTACACCTTC CAWKGGQGSTYGYGYTF
TRBJ1-2 . TRBV27 . TGTGCCAGCAGTTTCGGGGTTACTAACTATGGCTACACCTTC CASSFGVTNYGYTF
TRBJ2-1 TRBD2 TRBV28 . TGTGCCAGCAGCCCGAGGACTAGGAGGAGTATCTACAATGAGCAGTTCTTC CASSPRTRRSIYNEQFF
TRBJ2-1 TRBD2 TRBV15 . TGTGCCACCAGCAGAGATCGGGGGCTAGCGGGAGGGAGGAATGAGCAGTTCTTC CATSRDRGLAGGRNEQFF
TRBJ2-5 TRBD2 TRBV5-4 . TGTGCCAGCAGCTACCGATTACTAGCGGGATGGGCAGAGACCCAGTACTTC CASSYRLLAGWAETQYF
TRBJ2-7 . TRBV7-9 . TGTGCCAGCGGGCCAGCGGGTGTGGACGAGCAGTACTTC CASGPAGVDEQYF
TRBJ1-1 . TRBV3-1/TRBV3-2 . TGTGCCAGCAGCCAAGAGAGAGAAGCTTTCTTT CASSQEREAFF
TRBJ1-2 . TRBV10-3 . TGTGCCACTCGGAGGGATTATGGCTACACCTTC CATRRDYGYTF
TRBJ2-3 TRBD2 TRBV5-1 . TGCGCCAGCAGCCCGTTGACTAGCGGGGGCACAGATACGCAGTATTTT CASSPLTSGGTDTQYF
TRBJ2-7 . TRBV5-1 . TGCGCCAGCAGCTTGGCCCTGGAGCGGCTCTACGAGCAGTACTTC CASSLALERLYEQYF
TRBJ1-2 . TRBV6-5 . TGTGCCAGCAGCAAGGGGCTAACAGGGTCTTATGGCTACACCTTC CASSKGLTGSYGYTF
TRBJ1-4 TRBD1 TRBV7-9 . TGTGCCAGCAGCTTAATGTCAGGGGGCAGCGAAAAACTGTTTTTT CASSLMSGGSEKLFF
TRBJ2-7 . TRBV4-1 . TGCGCCAGCAGCCAGGGGCCGGACGTGAGCTCCTACGAGCAGTACTTC CASSQGPDVSSYEQYF
TRBJ1-2 TRBD1 TRBV18 . TGTGCCAGCTCACCAAGCAGGGGGCTGAATGGCTACACCTTC CASSPSRGLNGYTF
TRBJ2-7 . TRBV7-8 . TGTGCCAGCAGCTATCTTGGACAGACGGTCGTTCGCGAGCAGTACTTC CASSYLGQTVVREQYF
TRBJ2-7 TRBD2 TRBV5-4 . TGTGCCAGCAGCAGCGGGACTCGGACCTACGAGCAGTACTTC CASSSGTRTYEQYF
TRBJ1-1 . TRBV7-2 . TGTGCCAGCAGCGGAGGATGGAGGGGCTTCGACACTGAAGCTTTCTTT CASSGGWRGFDTEAFF
TRBJ2-5 . TRBV18 . TGTGCCAGCTCACCCTCAGGGCCGATGGAGACCCAGTACTTC CASSPSGPMETQYF
TRBJ1-3 . TRBV7-6 . TGTGCCAGCAGCTTAGCGGCGCGGTTGAAGGGGAAAGGGGGAAACACCATATATTTT CASSLAARLKGKGGNTIYF